The source of this T cell receptor (beta chain) is a study of T-cell reconstitution after alpha-beta-depleted transplantation in children. This CDR3 has 16 amino acids. The germline CDR1 and CDR2 sequences are DFQATT and SNEGSKA (reference sequence). The junction had 4 bases not matched to a gene; V was cut back by 2 bases and J by 1 base. This clonotype was recorded a few times. The library targeted TCRbeta and was prepared with unique molecular identifiers. Each CDR3 protein gets one entry after TCRdb re-called the PCR reads with MiXCR. The sample holds some 340,000 distinct CDR3 sequences; approximately 10% are singletons and the top ten take more than 2%.

Sequenced material: PBMCs from the stem cell graft donor, taken from the stem cell graft. The chain employs TRBV20-1 and TRBJ2-1, with TRBD2 matching 11 bases. This clonotype was obtained from a human donor who donated a stem cell graft to a child with acute lymphoblastic leukemia. DNA for the CDR3: TGCAGTGCTAGAAGGCTAGCGGGAGGATCCTACAATGAGCAGTTCTTC. The encoded protein is CSARRLAGGSYNEQFF.